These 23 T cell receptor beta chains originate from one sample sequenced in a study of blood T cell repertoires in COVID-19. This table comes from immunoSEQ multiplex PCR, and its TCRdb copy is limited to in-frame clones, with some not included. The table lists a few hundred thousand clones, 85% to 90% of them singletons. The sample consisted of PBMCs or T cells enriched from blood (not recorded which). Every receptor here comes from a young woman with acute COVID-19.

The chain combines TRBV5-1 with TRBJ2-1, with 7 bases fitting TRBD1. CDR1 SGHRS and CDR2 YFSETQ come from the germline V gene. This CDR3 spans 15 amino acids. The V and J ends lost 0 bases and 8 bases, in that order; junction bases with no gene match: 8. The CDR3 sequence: CASSLGDSLGDEQFF. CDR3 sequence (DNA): TGCGCCAGCAGCTTGGGGGACAGCCTCGGGGATGAGCAGTTCTTC.

As DNA, the CDR3 is TGTGCCAGCAGCCAAAATCCTGTAGCGGGAGGGGAGACCCAGTACTTC. This codes for CASSQNPVAGGETQYF. The rearrangement joins TRBV4-2 to TRBJ2-5, with 11 bases aligning to TRBD2. Germline CDR1 is LGHNA and CDR2 is YNFKEQ. CDR3 size: 16 residues. V lost 2 bases and J lost 5; bases outside the gene matches: 7.

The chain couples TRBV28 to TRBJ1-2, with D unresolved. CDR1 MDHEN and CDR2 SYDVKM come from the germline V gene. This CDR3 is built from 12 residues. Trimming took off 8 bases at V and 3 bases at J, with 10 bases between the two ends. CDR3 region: CASFDIYYGYTF. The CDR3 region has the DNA TGTGCCAGCTTTGACATATACTATGGCTACACCTTC.

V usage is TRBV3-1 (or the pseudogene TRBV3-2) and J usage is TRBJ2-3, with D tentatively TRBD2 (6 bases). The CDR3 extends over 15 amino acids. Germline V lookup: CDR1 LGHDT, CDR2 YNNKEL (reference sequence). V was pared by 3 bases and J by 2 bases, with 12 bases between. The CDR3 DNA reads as TGTGCCAGCAGCCAGTTGCGGGGCCCCACAGATACGCAGTATTTT. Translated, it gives CASSQLRGPTDTQYF.

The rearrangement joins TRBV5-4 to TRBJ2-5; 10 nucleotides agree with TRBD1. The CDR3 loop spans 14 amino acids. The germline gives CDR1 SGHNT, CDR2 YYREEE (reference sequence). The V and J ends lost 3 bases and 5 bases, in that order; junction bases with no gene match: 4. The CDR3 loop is CASSSTGGGETQYF. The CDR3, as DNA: TGTGCCAGCAGCTCGACAGGGGGCGGGGAGACCCAGTACTTC.

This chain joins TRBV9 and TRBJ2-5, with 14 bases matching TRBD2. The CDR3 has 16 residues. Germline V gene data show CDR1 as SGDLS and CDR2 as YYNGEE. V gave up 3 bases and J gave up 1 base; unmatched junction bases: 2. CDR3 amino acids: CASSAGTSGGQETQYF. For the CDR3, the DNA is TGTGCCAGCAGCGCAGGGACTAGCGGGGGCCAAGAGACCCAGTACTTC. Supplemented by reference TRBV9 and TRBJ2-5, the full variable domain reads DSGVTQTPKHLITATGQRVTLRCSPRSGDLSVYWYQQSLDQGLQFLIQYYNGEERAKGNILERFSAQQFPDLHSELNLSSLELGDSALYFCASSAGTSGGQETQYFGPGTRLLVL.

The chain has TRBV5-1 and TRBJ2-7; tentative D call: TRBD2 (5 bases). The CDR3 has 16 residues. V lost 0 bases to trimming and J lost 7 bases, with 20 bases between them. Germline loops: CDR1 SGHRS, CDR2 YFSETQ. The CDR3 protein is CASSLASSSPLMEQYF. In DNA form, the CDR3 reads TGCGCCAGCAGCTTGGCCTCTAGCTCTCCTCTCATGGAGCAGTACTTC.

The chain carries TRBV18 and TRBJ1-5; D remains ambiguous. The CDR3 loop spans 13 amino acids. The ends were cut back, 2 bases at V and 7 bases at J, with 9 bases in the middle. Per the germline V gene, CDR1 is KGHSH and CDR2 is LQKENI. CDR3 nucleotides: TGTGCCAGCTCACCAGGGCCCCAACAGCCCCAGCATTTT. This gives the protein CASSPGPQQPQHF.

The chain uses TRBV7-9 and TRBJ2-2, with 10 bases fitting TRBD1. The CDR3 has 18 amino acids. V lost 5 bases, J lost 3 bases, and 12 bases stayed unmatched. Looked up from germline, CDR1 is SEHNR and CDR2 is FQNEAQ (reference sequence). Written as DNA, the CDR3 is TGTGCCAGCAGCCCCGGGGTGGCGGACAGGGGGTACACCGGGGAGCTGTTTTTT. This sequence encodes CASSPGVADRGYTGELFF.

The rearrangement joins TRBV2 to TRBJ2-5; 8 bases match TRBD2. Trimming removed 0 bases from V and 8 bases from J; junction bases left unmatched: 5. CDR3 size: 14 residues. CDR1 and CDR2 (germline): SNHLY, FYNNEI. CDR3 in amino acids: CASSEAREGGTQYF. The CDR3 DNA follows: TGTGCCAGCAGTGAAGCTCGGGAGGGAGGAACCCAGTACTTC.

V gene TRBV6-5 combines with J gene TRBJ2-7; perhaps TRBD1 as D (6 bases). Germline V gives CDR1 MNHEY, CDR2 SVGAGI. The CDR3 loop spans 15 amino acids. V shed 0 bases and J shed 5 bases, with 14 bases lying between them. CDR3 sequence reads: CASSYSTTYRDEQYF. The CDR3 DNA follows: TGTGCCAGCAGTTACTCCACTACCTACAGGGACGAGCAGTACTTC.

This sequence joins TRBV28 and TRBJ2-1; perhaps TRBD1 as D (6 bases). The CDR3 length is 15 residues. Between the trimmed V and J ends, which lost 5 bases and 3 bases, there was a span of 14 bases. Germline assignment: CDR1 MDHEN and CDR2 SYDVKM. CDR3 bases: TGTGCCAGCAGTGTACAGGGAGTGGGCTACAATGAGCAGTTCTTC. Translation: CASSVQGVGYNEQFF.

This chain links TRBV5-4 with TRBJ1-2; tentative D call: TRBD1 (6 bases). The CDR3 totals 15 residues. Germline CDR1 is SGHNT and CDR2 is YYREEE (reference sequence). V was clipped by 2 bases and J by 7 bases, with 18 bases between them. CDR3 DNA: TGTGCCAGCAGCTTAGTTCCCCCAGGGGCTGTTGGCTACACCTTC. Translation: CASSLVPPGAVGYTF.

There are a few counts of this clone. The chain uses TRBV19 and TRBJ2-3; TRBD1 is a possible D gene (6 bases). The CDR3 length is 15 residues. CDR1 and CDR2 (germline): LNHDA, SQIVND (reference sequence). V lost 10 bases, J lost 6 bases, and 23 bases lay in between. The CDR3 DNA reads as TGTGCCACCACGCCATCACAGGGAGCTCGGGATACGCAGTATTTT. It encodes CATTPSQGARDTQYF.

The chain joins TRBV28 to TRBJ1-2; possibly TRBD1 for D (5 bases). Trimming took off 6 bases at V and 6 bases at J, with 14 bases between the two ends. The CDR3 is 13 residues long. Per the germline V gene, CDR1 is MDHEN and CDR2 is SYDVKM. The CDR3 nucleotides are TGTGCCAGCAGCCAGACGGGGGTCCATGGCTACACCTTC. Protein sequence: CASSQTGVHGYTF.

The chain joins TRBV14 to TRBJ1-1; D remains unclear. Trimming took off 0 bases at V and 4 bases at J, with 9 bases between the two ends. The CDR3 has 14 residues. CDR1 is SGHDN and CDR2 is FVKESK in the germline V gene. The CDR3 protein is CASSQDRVVTEAFF. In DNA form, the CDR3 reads TGTGCCAGCAGCCAAGATCGAGTTGTCACTGAAGCTTTCTTT.

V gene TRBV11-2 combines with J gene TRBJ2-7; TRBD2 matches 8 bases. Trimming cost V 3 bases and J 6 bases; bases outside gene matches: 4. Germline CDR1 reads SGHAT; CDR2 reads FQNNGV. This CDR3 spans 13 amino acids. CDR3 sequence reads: CASSFTSGGEQYF. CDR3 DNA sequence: TGTGCCAGCAGCTTTACTAGCGGAGGCGAGCAGTACTTC.

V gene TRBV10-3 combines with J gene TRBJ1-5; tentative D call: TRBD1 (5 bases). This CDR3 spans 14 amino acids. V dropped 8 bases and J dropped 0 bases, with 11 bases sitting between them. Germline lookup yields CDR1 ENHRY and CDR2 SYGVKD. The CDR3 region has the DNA TGTGCCATCGCGGGGGGGTATAGCAATCAGCCCCAGCATTTT. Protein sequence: CAIAGGYSNQPQHF.

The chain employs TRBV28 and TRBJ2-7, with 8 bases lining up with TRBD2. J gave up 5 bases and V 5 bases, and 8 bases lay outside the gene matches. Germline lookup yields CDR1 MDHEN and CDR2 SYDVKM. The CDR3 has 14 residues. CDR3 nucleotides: TGTGCCAGCAGTCGACCGGGACTAGGGGACGAGCAGTACTTC. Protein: CASSRPGLGDEQYF. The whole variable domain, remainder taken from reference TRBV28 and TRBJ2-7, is DVKVTQSSRYLVKRTGEKVFLECVQDMDHENMFWYRQDPGLGLRLIYFSYDVKMKEKGDIPEGYSVSREKKERFSLILESASTNQTSMYLCASSRPGLGDEQYFGPGTRLTVT.

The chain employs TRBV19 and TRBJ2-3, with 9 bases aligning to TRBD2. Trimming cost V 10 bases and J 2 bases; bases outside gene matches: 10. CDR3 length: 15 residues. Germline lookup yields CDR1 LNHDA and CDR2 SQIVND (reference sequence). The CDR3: CATQLAGRVTDTQYF. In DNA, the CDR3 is TGTGCCACCCAACTAGCGGGCAGGGTCACAGATACGCAGTATTTT.

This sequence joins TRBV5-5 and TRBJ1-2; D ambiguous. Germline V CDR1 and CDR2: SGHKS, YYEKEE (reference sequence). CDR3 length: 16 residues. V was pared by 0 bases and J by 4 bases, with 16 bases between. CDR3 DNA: TGTGCCAGCAGCTTGGATTCAGGAGGACCCATCTATGGCTACACCTTC. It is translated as CASSLDSGGPIYGYTF. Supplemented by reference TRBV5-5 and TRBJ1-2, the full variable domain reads DAGVTQSPTHLIKTRGQQVTLRCSPISGHKSVSWYQQVLGQGPQFIFQYYEKEERGRGNFPDRFSARQFPNYSSELNVNALLLGDSALYLCASSLDSGGPIYGYTFGSGTRLTVV.

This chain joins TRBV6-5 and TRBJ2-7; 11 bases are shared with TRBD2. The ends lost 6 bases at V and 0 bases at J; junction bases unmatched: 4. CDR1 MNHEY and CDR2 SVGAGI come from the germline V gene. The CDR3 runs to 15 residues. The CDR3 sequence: CASRAGTSGSYEQYF. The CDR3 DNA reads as TGTGCCAGCAGGGCGGGGACTAGCGGCTCCTACGAGCAGTACTTC.

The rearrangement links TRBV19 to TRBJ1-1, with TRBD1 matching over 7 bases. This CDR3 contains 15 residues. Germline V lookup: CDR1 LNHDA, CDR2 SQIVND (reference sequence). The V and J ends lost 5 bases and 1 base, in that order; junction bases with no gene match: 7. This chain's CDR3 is CASSLLDRANTEAFF. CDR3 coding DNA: TGTGCCAGTAGTTTACTAGACAGGGCGAACACTGAAGCTTTCTTT.